This TCR beta chain was recorded in a study of cytomegalovirus exposure and HLA in healthy donors. The junction had 7 bases not matched to a gene; V was cut back by 6 bases and J by 0 bases. CDR1 MNHNS and CDR2 SASEGT come from the germline V gene. The CDR3 spans 17 residues. This clone was counted a few times. The antigen is not known. Researchers ran the PCR with 60 Vbeta and 13 Jbeta primers. Sequenced by immunoSEQ multiplex PCR; TCRdb stores in-frame clones only, minus some. The data hold approximately 220,000 clones, with about 74% observed a single time. Findings of the study overall: Later analysis identified a missense DCLRE1C variant that was linked to TCR beta V- and J-gene trimming. Testing in vitro showed three CMV-associated chains specific for CMV antigens.

The TCR was taken from a woman aged 25 to 39 in good health and CMV-seronegative. The gene calls are TRBV6-1 and TRBJ2-2; TRBD2 agrees at 10 bases. The sequenced sample consisted of PBMCs. The CDR3 region has the DNA TGTGCCAGCAGGGAAATAGCGGGGGGTGCGAACACCGGGGAGCTGTTTTTT. Its translation: CASREIAGGANTGELFF.